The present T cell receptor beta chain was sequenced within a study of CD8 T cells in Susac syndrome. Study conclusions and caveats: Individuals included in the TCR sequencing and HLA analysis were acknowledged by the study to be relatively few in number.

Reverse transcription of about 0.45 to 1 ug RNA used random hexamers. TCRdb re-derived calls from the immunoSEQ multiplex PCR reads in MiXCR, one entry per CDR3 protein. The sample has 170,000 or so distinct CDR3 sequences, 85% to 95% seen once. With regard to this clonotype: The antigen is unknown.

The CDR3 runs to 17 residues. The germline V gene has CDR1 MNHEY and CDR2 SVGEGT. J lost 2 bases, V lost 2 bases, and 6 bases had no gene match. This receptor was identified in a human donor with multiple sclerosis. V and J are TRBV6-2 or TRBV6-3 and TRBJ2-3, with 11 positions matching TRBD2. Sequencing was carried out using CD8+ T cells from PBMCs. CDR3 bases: TGTGCCAGCAGTTACCTCGGACTAGCGGGTACCACAGATACGCAGTATTTT. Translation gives CASSYLGLAGTTDTQYF.